This TCR beta chain was sequenced during a study of T cells in Graves' hyperthyroidism and ophthalmopathy. Notes on the study in general: Most clonotypes that expanded in the thyroid above 0.001 also showed up in blood. Stable hyperthyroidism was separated from ophthalmopathy by a model based on 13 V-J features. The model predicted ophthalmopathy a median approximately 6 months before onset.

V shed 4 bases and J 7 bases; nucleotides not matched to a gene: 7. The CDR3 has 15 residues. Germline V gene data show CDR1 as MNHEY and CDR2 as SMNVEV (reference sequence). On this clonotype itself: What it binds is not known.

TCR beta CDR3 region amplification was performed from RNA transcripts. A set of HTBI primers served as the primers for a first-round RT-PCR of the TCR CDR3. TCRdb reprocessed the multiplex PCR reads via MiXCR and lists one record per CDR3 protein. The sample yields roughly 630,000 distinct CDR3 sequences, around a sixth seen once. Aged 18 to 65, the patients had hyperthyroidism that was newly diagnosed and had lasted under 2 months. The receptor's source is a woman aged 25-40 years with Graves' hyperthyroidism. The specimen sequenced was blood. This chain uses TRBV27 with TRBJ2-2; 9 bases are a match to TRBD2. The DNA of the CDR3 is TGTGCCAGCAGTTCCGGCGGGAGGGCCTACGGGGAGCTGTTTTTT. This gives the protein CASSSGGRAYGELFF.